These 28 T cell receptor beta chains were sequenced from one sample in a study of blood T cells in healthy people across ages. Primers used in a second PCR of about 6 to 11 cycles were a sample-barcoded 5' primer and a J-beta primer mix. TCRdb reprocessed the 5' RACE reads with MiXCR, giving one entry per CDR3 protein. The sample consists of over a million distinct CDR3 sequences, 45% to 70% of them appearing once. The sequencing input was blood. The receptors stem from a man younger than 30 in good health.

A few counts support this clonotype. The V and J genes are TRBV12-5 and TRBJ2-3; 8 bases map to TRBD1. V was clipped by 3 bases and J by 6 bases; unmatched bases: 11. Germline-derived CDR1 and CDR2 are LGHNT and FRNRAP. The CDR3 spans 16 residues. The CDR3 sequence: CASGFSADRAGDTQYF. Written as DNA, the CDR3 is TGTGCTAGTGGTTTCTCCGCGGACAGGGCGGGGGATACGCAGTATTTT.

This clonotype was detected a few times. V is TRBV7-2 and J is TRBJ2-3; D call uncertain. The CDR3 runs 14 residues. Trimming pared 5 bases from V and 4 bases from J, leaving 13 bases between. Germline V lookup: CDR1 SGHTA, CDR2 FQGNSA. CDR3 sequence: CASSPRIDADTQYF. CDR3 nucleotides: TGTGCCAGCAGCCCTCGCATTGATGCAGATACGCAGTATTTT.

Points on this clonotype: A much larger clone lies a single base off, so this may be a read error. This rearrangement joins TRBV20-1 to TRBJ2-6, with 8 bases identical to TRBD1. The CDR3 has 16 amino acids. CDR1 is DFQATT, CDR2 SNEGSKA, per germline (reference sequence). The CDR3: CCARQGASSGANVLTF. In DNA, the CDR3 is TGCTGTGCCCGGCAGGGGGCCAGCTCTGGGGCCAACGTCCTGACTTTC.

This chain uses TRBV7-2 with TRBJ1-1, with a tentative D call TRBD1 (5 bases). Germline loops: CDR1 SGHTA, CDR2 FQGNSA. The CDR3 has 15 amino acids. Trimming left V 0 bases short and J 0 bases short, with 8 bases between. In DNA, the CDR3 is TGTGCCAGCAGCTTAGCCCCGACAGTGAACACTGAAGCTTTCTTT. Its translation is CASSLAPTVNTEAFF.

V and J are TRBV6-4 and TRBJ2-1, with 13 bases identical to TRBD2. CDR3 length: 15 amino acids. Germline V gene sequence: CDR1 MRHNA, CDR2 SNTAGT. The trim removed 4 bases at V and 7 bases at J, leaving 4 bases unmatched. The CDR3 nucleotides are TGTGCCAGCAGTGTGGGACTAGCGGGAATGAATGAGCAGTTCTTC. Translated: CASSVGLAGMNEQFF.

The gene calls are TRBV29-1 and TRBJ2-5, with D perhaps TRBD2 (5 bases). The CDR3 loop spans 11 amino acids. From germline, CDR1 is SQVTM and CDR2 ANQGSEA. Trimming removed 7 bases at V and 1 base at J, with 7 bases between. CDR3 DNA sequence: TGCAGCGCGGACTTCCAAGAGACCCAGTACTTC. It encodes CSADFQETQYF.

The chain employs TRBV6-6 and TRBJ2-1, with D possibly TRBD2 on 5 matching bases. V lost 2 bases to trimming and J lost 6 bases, with 14 bases between them. Germline V CDR1 and CDR2: MNHNY, SVGAGI (reference sequence). CDR3 length: 15 residues. The CDR3 DNA is TGTGCCAGCAGTTACACTCGGACTCAGAGCAATGAGCAGTTCTTC. Translating it yields CASSYTRTQSNEQFF.

The genes are TRBV29-1 and TRBJ2-1; 10 bases line up with TRBD2. The CDR3 is made up of 17 amino acids. Germline V lookup: CDR1 SQVTM, CDR2 ANQGSEA. V lost 0 bases and J lost 3; bases outside the gene matches: 8. CDR3 residues: CSVEDWLAGVGYNEQFF. The DNA of the CDR3 is TGCAGCGTTGAAGATTGGCTAGCGGGAGTAGGCTACAATGAGCAGTTCTTC.

The chain is built from TRBV18 and TRBJ2-3; D may match TRBD1 or TRBD2 (5 bases each). The CDR3 extends over 16 amino acids. The V and J ends lost 4 bases and 2 bases respectively, with 16 bases between them. Germline CDR1 and CDR2: KGHSH and LQKENI. CDR3 in amino acids: CASSLSGTPYTDTQYF. CDR3 bases: TGTGCCAGCTCACTTTCCGGGACGCCCTACACAGATACGCAGTATTTT.

The J gene is TRBJ1-2, the V gene TRBV4-1, with D possibly TRBD1 on 5 matching bases. The V and J ends lost 1 base and 4 bases respectively, with 13 bases between them. The germline V gene has CDR1 MGHRA and CDR2 YSYEKL. The CDR3 extends over 15 amino acids. CDR3 loop: CASSQAVEGIYGYTF. The CDR3 DNA reads as TGCGCCAGCAGCCAAGCTGTGGAGGGGATCTATGGCTACACCTTC.

The chain carries TRBV6-1 and TRBJ2-3; TRBD2 aligns across 13 bases. The germline V gene has CDR1 MNHNS and CDR2 SASEGT. V lost 10 bases and J lost 4; bases outside the gene matches: 11. The CDR3 is made up of 16 amino acids. The CDR3 region is CATKGLAGSSADTQYF. The CDR3 DNA reads TGTGCCACTAAGGGACTAGCGGGAAGCAGCGCAGATACGCAGTATTTT.

This clonotype turned up a few times. V is TRBV6-4 and J is TRBJ2-3; 7 nucleotides match TRBD2. CDR1 is MRHNA, CDR2 SNTAGT, per germline. Trimming took 4 bases from V and 0 from J; bases not matched to a gene: 10. CDR3 length: 17 residues. In DNA, the CDR3 is TGTGCCAGCAGTGTCGAAGCGGGGACCTACAGCACAGATACGCAGTATTTT. Translation: CASSVEAGTYSTDTQYF.

The gene calls are TRBV27 and TRBJ2-7; D ambiguous. V dropped 3 bases and J dropped 4 bases, with 13 bases sitting between them. Per the germline V gene, CDR1 is MNHEY and CDR2 is SMNVEV (reference sequence). The CDR3 runs 14 residues. The DNA of the CDR3 is TGTGCCAGCAGTTTTGATAAAAGGGCTTACGAGCAGTACTTC. Translating it yields CASSFDKRAYEQYF.

Regarding this clonotype: An end of the junction differs from the germline gene, which may be a read error. The V call is TRBV18, the J call TRBJ2-1, with 12 bases fitting TRBD2. CDR1 and CDR2 from the germline V gene are KGHSH and LQKENI. The CDR3 loop spans 16 amino acids. The CDR3 loop is CASSPLAGGDDNEQFF. DNA of the CDR3: TGTGCCAGCTCCCCACTAGCGGGAGGTGACGACAATGAGCAGTTCTTC.

The CDR3 reads CASSKGRVAGAADTQYF. The CDR3 bases are TGTGCCAGCAGCAAAGGGCGGGTAGCGGGGGCGGCGGATACGCAGTATTTT. The J gene is TRBJ2-3, the V gene TRBV21-1; the table assigns TRBD1, which was not confirmed against the DNA. TRBV21-1 is listed as a pseudogene. CDR3 length: 17 amino acids.

This clonotype was counted only a few times. This chain joins TRBV10-3 and TRBJ1-2, with TRBD1 as a possible D gene (6 bases). The V gene's germline CDR1 is ENHRY and CDR2 SYGVKD. Trimming removed 3 bases at V and 4 bases at J, with 15 bases between. The CDR3 runs 15 residues. CDR3 protein: CAISEDVQGPYGYTF. In DNA, the CDR3 is TGTGCCATCAGTGAAGACGTACAGGGCCCCTATGGCTACACCTTC.

This clonotype came up a few times. V usage is TRBV12-3 or TRBV12-4 and J usage is TRBJ2-1; D may be TRBD1 (7 bases). There are 15 residues in the CDR3. V lost 3 bases and J lost 6, with 15 bases in between. CDR3 in amino acids: CASSFWGDSSNEQFF. CDR3 nucleotide sequence: TGTGCCAGCAGTTTTTGGGGGGACAGTAGCAATGAGCAGTTCTTC.

The gene calls are TRBV4-3 and TRBJ1-2; D may be TRBD1 (5 bases). There are 14 residues in the CDR3. CDR1 is LGHNA, CDR2 YSLEER, per germline. Between the trimmed V and J ends, which lost 0 bases and 4 bases, there was a span of 9 bases. CDR3 sequence reads: CASSQDAGTYGYTF. The DNA for the CDR3 is TGCGCCAGCAGCCAAGATGCAGGGACCTATGGCTACACCTTC.

This clonotype was detected once. J is TRBJ2-7 and V is TRBV6-5, with 7 bases fitting TRBD1. V lost 6 bases and J lost 3; bases outside the gene matches: 11. Germline CDR1 MNHEY, CDR2 SVGAGI. This CDR3 contains 15 residues. For the CDR3, the DNA is TGTGCCAGCAGATACGTACAGGGGAAAGGCTACGAGCAGTACTTC. It encodes CASRYVQGKGYEQYF.

This clonotype was observed a few times. This rearrangement joins TRBV7-9 to TRBJ1-2, with 11 bases fitting TRBD1. The CDR3 has 14 residues. In germline, CDR1 is SEHNR, CDR2 FQNEAQ (reference sequence). Trimming took 3 bases from V and 6 from J; bases not matched to a gene: 3. CDR3 sequence (DNA): TGTGCCAGCAGCTTGGGGACAGGGGGTAATGGCTACACCTTC. It yields the protein CASSLGTGGNGYTF.

The chain employs TRBV5-6 and TRBJ2-4, with D maybe TRBD2 (6 bases). The J call is doubtful: the DNA matches TRBJ2-5 better. Germline V gene data show CDR1 as SGHDT and CDR2 as YYEEEE. This CDR3 contains 14 residues. CDR3 DNA: TGTGCCAGCAGCTTTGGCGGGATTGACGAGACCCAGTACTTC. Translating gives CASSFGGIDETQYF.

The rearrangement links TRBV12-3 or TRBV12-4 to TRBJ2-7; TRBD2 agrees at 12 bases. The CDR3 consists of 14 residues. Trimming took 7 bases from V and 6 from J; bases not matched to a gene: 7. As DNA, the CDR3 is TGTGCCAGCACTGCTAGCGGGGGGGCCCGCGAGCAGTACTTC. Its protein product is CASTASGGAREQYF.

V is TRBV12-3 or TRBV12-4 and J is TRBJ1-6; D gene uncertain. The V end was cut by 0 bases, the J end by 6 bases, with 12 bases between. The CDR3 loop spans 16 amino acids. The CDR3 DNA reads as TGTGCCAGCAGTTTAGCGCTCGGGGAGGGTAATTCACCCCTCCACTTT. This encodes CASSLALGEGNSPLHF.

This chain joins TRBV4-1 and TRBJ1-4; no definite D call. V lost 4 bases and J 7 bases, leaving 19 bases between the germline ends. The CDR3 sequence is 16 residues long. Germline CDR1 reads MGHRA; CDR2 reads YSYEKL. CDR3 sequence: CASSPERRQAAEKLFF. CDR3 bases: TGCGCCAGCAGCCCGGAAAGGAGGCAGGCAGCTGAAAAACTGTTTTTT.

For the CDR3, the DNA is TGTGCCAGCAGTGAAGCTAGCGGGGGGGGAGAGACCCAGTACTTC. Protein: CASSEASGGGETQYF. This rearrangement joins TRBV2 to TRBJ2-5, with 11 bases lining up with TRBD2. This CDR3 comprises 15 residues. Germline V gene data show CDR1 as SNHLY and CDR2 as FYNNEI. V trimming: 0 bases; J trimming: 4 bases; junction bases outside the gene matches: 1. The full variable domain, rest sourced from reference TRBV2 and TRBJ2-5, is EPEVTQTPSHQVTQMGQEVILRCVPISNHLYFYWYRQILGQKVEFLVSFYNNEISEKSEIFDDQFSVERPDGSNFTLKIRSTKLEDSAMYFCASSEASGGGETQYFGPGTRLLVL.

The chain is built from TRBV7-2 and TRBJ1-2; tentative D call: TRBD1 (6 bases). Looked up from germline, CDR1 is SGHTA and CDR2 is FQGNSA. The CDR3 consists of 12 residues. Here the CDR3 DNA reads TGTGCTTGCCCTCAGGGGAGGTATGGCTACACCTTC. As protein: CACPQGRYGYTF.

This chain links TRBV7-9 with TRBJ2-4; 8 bases agree with TRBD1. The CDR3 sequence is 14 residues long. The junction had 3 bases not matched to a gene; V was cut back by 5 bases and J by 3 bases. From germline, CDR1 is SEHNR and CDR2 FQNEAQ (reference sequence). The DNA of the CDR3 is TGTGCCAGCAGCCCGACAGGGGACAAAAACATTCAGTACTTC. Encoded protein: CASSPTGDKNIQYF.

Written as DNA, the CDR3 is TGCGCCAGCAGCCACCCACACGGGAACACTGAAGCTTTCTTT. Amino acid sequence: CASSHPHGNTEAFF. This sequence joins TRBV4-1 and TRBJ1-1, with unresolved D. This CDR3 spans 14 amino acids. Germline loops: CDR1 MGHRA, CDR2 YSYEKL. Trimming cost V 3 bases and J 1 base, with 9 bases left between them.